This T cell receptor (beta chain) was sequenced in a study of cytomegalovirus exposure and HLA in healthy donors. Trimming took 8 bases from V and 5 from J, leaving 9 bases between them. The CDR3 totals 11 residues. Germline lookup yields CDR1 LNHDA and CDR2 SQIVND (reference sequence). Vbeta (60) and Jbeta (13) primers were used in the PCR. Profiled with immunoSEQ multiplex PCR; TCRdb holds only in-frame clones, not every one. The sample has more than 200,000 clones, 65% to 90% seen once; the top ten hold just over 1.4%. This TCR derives from a girl aged 5-17 years in good health and CMV-seronegative. Sequences were obtained from PBMCs. The chain links TRBV19 to TRBJ1-1; D call uncertain. In nucleotides, the CDR3 is TGTGCCAGTTACAGTTTTACTGAAGCTTTCTTT. This gives the protein CASYSFTEAFF.